This entry describes one T cell receptor (beta chain). Only in-frame clones appear in the TCRdb table, and some are missing; sequencing was by immunoSEQ multiplex PCR. The top ten clones hold 15% to 20% of a sample with 95,000 to 100,000 clones, less than 85% of them seen once. The CDR3 extends over 18 amino acids. Trimming left V 5 bases short and J 4 bases short, with 26 bases between. CDR1 is SGHAT and CDR2 is FQNNGV in the germline V gene. The data were taken from a study of blood T cell repertoires in COVID-19. Across the whole study: Sample material is recorded as cDNA or gDNA derived from T cells, B-cell-depleted T cells, or PBMCs.

Sequencing used peripheral blood. The rearrangement uses TRBV11-2 and TRBJ1-2; D might be TRBD1 (6 bases). The clonotype was recovered from a woman in her sixties or seventies with acute or convalescent COVID-19. CDR3 nucleotides: TGTGCCAGCAGCCAAAAACCCCGGCAGGGGTTGGCTAGCTATGGCTACACCTTC. This translates into CASSQKPRQGLASYGYTF.